This is a list of T cell receptor beta chains from one sample in a study of blood T cell repertoires in COVID-19. TCRdb's table, derived via immunoSEQ multiplex PCR, lists solely in-frame clones and lacks some. The table lists under 50,000 clones, roughly nine tenths of them singletons, with under 20% in the top ten. The source material was peripheral blood. The receptors were gathered from a man in his 70s with active COVID-19. The conserved cysteine and the conserved F or W are not part of the CDR3 here. The order of the fields is J gene, V gene, CDR3 protein.

>TRBJ2-2|TRBV5-8
AGAGQPNTGELF
>TRBJ2-7|TRBV5-1
ASNKGGGGSYEQY
>TRBJ2-4|TRBV30
AWSRGPARNIQY
>TRBJ1-5|TRBV28
ASRLGTAYSNQPQH
>TRBJ2-3|TRBV19
ASSLGLAGVRDTQY
>TRBJ2-1|TRBV6-2/TRBV6-3
ASSYEGLLGDEQF
>TRBJ1-5|TRBV7-2
ASSFQGNQPQH
>TRBJ2-7|TRBV6-5
ASSYLTGRGNEQY
>TRBJ1-5|TRBV5-3
ARSHRFSYSNQPQH
>TRBJ2-1|TRBV6-5
ASSYSRLESYNEQF
>TRBJ2-7|TRBV5-1
ASSLAGTSGLEQY
>TRBJ1-4|TRBV7-9
ASSLAGQALGHEKLF
>TRBJ2-1|TRBV29-1
SVERGYNEQF
>TRBJ1-6|TRBV19
ASTATGSYNSPLH
>TRBJ1-4|TRBV24-1
ATSDPDGGSEKLF
>TRBJ1-2|TRBV7-9
ASGPVAGYYT
>TRBJ2-7|TRBV4-1
ASSQDSGQGLSYEQY
>TRBJ1-1|TRBV6-5
ASSYSLPGAGGEAF
>TRBJ2-3|TRBV5-1
ASRLGAPSTDTQY
>TRBJ1-3|TRBV2
ASSAGSGGPNTIY